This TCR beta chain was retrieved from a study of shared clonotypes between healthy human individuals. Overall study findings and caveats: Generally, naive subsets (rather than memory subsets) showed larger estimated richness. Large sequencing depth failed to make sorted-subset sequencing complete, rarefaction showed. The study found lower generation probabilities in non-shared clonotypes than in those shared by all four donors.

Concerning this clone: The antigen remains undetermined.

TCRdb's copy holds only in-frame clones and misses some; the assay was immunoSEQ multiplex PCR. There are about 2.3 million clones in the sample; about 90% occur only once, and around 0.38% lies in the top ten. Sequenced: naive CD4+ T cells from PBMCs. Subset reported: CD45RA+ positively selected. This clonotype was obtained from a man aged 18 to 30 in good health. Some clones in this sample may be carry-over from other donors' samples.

The CDR3 here is CASSRQGADSPLHF. The CDR3 DNA follows: TGTGCCAGCAGCCGGCAGGGTGCGGATTCACCCCTCCACTTT. The chain has TRBV27 and TRBJ1-6; TRBD1 might be the D (5 bases). The CDR3 has 14 amino acids. Per the germline V gene, CDR1 is MNHEY and CDR2 is SMNVEV (reference sequence). Deletions cut 6 bases from V and 8 bases from J, with 14 bases between.